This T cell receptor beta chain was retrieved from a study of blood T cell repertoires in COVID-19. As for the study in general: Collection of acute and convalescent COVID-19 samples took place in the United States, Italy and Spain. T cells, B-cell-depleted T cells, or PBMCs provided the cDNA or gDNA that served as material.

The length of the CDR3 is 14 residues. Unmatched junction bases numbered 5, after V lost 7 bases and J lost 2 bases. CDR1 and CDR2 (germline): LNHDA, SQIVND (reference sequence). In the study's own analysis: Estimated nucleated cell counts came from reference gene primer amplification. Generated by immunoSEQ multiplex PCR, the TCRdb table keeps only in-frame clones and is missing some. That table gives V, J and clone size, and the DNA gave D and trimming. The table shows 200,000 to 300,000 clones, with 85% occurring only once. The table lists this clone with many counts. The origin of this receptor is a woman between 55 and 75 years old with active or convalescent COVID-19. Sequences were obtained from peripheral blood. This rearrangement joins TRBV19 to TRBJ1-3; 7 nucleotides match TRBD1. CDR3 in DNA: TGTGCCAGTATGACCGGACAGGCTGGAAACACCATATATTTT. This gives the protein CASMTGQAGNTIYF.